These 15 T cell receptor beta chains were sequenced from one sample in a study of blood T cell repertoires in COVID-19. This table comes from immunoSEQ multiplex PCR, and its TCRdb copy is limited to in-frame clones, with some not included. The profile shows approximately 230,000 clones, about nine tenths of them singletons. The sample comprised PBMCs or T cells enriched from blood (not recorded which). Every receptor here comes from a woman aged 25 to 39 with acute COVID-19.

CDR3 loop: CASSLVAGEQYF. CDR3 nucleotides: TGTGCCAGCAGTTTAGTGGCGGGCGAGCAGTACTTC. The V gene is TRBV12-3 or TRBV12-4, the J gene TRBJ2-7, with D maybe TRBD2 (5 bases). V was pared by 1 base and J by 6 bases, with 7 bases between. This CDR3 has 12 amino acids.

The chain has TRBV10-3 and TRBJ2-7; 7 nucleotides match TRBD2. V was pared by 4 bases and J by 2 bases, with 8 bases of the junction left unmatched. CDR1 and CDR2 (germline): ENHRY, SYGVKD. This CDR3 comprises 15 residues. The CDR3 region has the DNA TGTGCCATCAGTGCCCCCGGTAGCGGGCCCTACGAGCAGTACTTC. Translating it yields CAISAPGSGPYEQYF.

V gene TRBV28 combines with J gene TRBJ1-1; no clear D. This CDR3 contains 15 residues. Per germline, CDR1 MDHEN and CDR2 SYDVKM. The V end was cut by 5 bases, the J end by 3 bases, with 16 bases between. The CDR3 DNA follows: TGTGCCAGCAGTCCCTCGGGAGAATACGACACTGAAGCTTTCTTT. Encoded protein: CASSPSGEYDTEAFF.

The V call is TRBV27, the J call TRBJ1-5, with D perhaps TRBD1 (5 bases). Trimming removed 3 bases from V and 1 base from J, with 7 bases in between. Looked up from germline, CDR1 is MNHEY and CDR2 is SMNVEV (reference sequence). This CDR3 region has 14 residues. The CDR3 spells CASSFRGSNQPQHF. DNA of the CDR3: TGTGCCAGCAGTTTTAGGGGCAGCAATCAGCCCCAGCATTTT.

The chain has TRBV2 and TRBJ1-1; no firm D call. Trimming pared 7 bases from V and 1 base from J, leaving 13 bases between. The CDR3 extends over 14 amino acids. Germline-derived CDR1 and CDR2 are SNHLY and FYNNEI. CDR3 DNA sequence: TGTGCCAGCATCCCCGACATATCGAACACTGAAGCTTTCTTT. This codes for CASIPDISNTEAFF.

The rearrangement joins TRBV11-3 to TRBJ2-3; D may be TRBD2 (5 bases). V gave up 1 base and J gave up 6 bases, with 11 bases separating them. Germline CDR1 reads SGHNT; CDR2 reads YENEEA. The CDR3 runs 14 residues. CDR3 DNA sequence: TGTGCCAGCAGCTTAGGGCAGCGGACCGATACGCAGTATTTT. Its translation is CASSLGQRTDTQYF. The complete variable domain, with remaining parts taken from reference TRBV11-3 and TRBJ2-3, reads EAGVVQSPRYKIIEKKQPVAFWCNPISGHNTLYWYLQNLGQGPELLIRYENEEAVDDSQLPKDRFSAERLKGVDSTLKIQPAELGDSAVYLCASSLGQRTDTQYFGPGTRLTVL.

This chain links TRBV6-5 with TRBJ2-5; D may be TRBD2 (6 bases). The V and J ends lost 6 bases and 4 bases respectively, with 12 bases between them. CDR1 is MNHEY and CDR2 is SVGAGI in the germline V gene. The CDR3 runs 13 residues. This CDR3 is CASRGSSVETQYF. The CDR3 bases are TGTGCCAGCAGAGGATCTAGCGTAGAGACCCAGTACTTC.

This clone was observed a few times. V is TRBV28 and J is TRBJ1-1; D gene unclear. V lost 4 bases and J lost 0, with 9 bases in between. From germline, CDR1 is MDHEN and CDR2 SYDVKM. This CDR3 comprises 14 residues. The CDR3 region has the DNA TGTGCCAGCAGTTCTCCAGATCTGAACACTGAAGCTTTCTTT. Its translation: CASSSPDLNTEAFF.

The chain uses TRBV11-2 and TRBJ2-1; 8 nucleotides match TRBD2. This CDR3 contains 20 residues. V lost 0 bases, J lost 2 bases, and 15 bases stayed unmatched. Germline-derived CDR1 and CDR2 are SGHAT and FQNNGV. For the CDR3, the DNA is TGTGCCAGCAGCTTAGATAGTTTAGCGGGATCACGAGGGACCTACAATGAGCAGTTCTTC. It specifies CASSLDSLAGSRGTYNEQFF.

The gene calls are TRBV5-4 and TRBJ2-2; D uncertain. Germline assignment: CDR1 SGHNT and CDR2 YYREEE (reference sequence). The V end was cut by 1 base, the J end by 4 bases, with 11 bases between. The CDR3 loop spans 15 amino acids. CDR3 protein: CASSLSPTATGELFF. The CDR3 nucleotides read TGTGCCAGCAGCTTGTCCCCTACCGCCACCGGGGAGCTGTTTTTT.

This chain joins TRBV7-9 and TRBJ2-4; the match to TRBD2 covers 13 bases. The ends lost 5 bases at V and 0 bases at J; junction bases unmatched: 7. This CDR3 has 18 amino acids. CDR1 is SEHNR, CDR2 FQNEAQ, per germline (reference sequence). CDR3 in DNA: TGTGCCAGCAGCCGGGGGACTAGCGGGATTATAGCCAAAAACATTCAGTACTTC. This sequence encodes CASSRGTSGIIAKNIQYF.

This sequence joins TRBV7-9 and TRBJ2-7, with TRBD1 matching over 10 bases. CDR1 and CDR2 from the germline V gene are SEHNR and FQNEAQ (reference sequence). With 1 base clipped from V and 2 bases from J, the junction kept 8 bases outside the gene matches. CDR3 size: 17 residues. The CDR3 sequence: CASSLEPGQGLPYEQYF. The CDR3 DNA follows: TGTGCCAGCAGCTTAGAGCCGGGACAGGGGCTTCCCTACGAGCAGTACTTC.

The chain carries TRBV6-2 or TRBV6-3 and TRBJ2-3; a possible D gene is TRBD1 (5 bases). CDR3 size: 16 residues. V was trimmed by 4 bases and J by 0 bases, leaving 14 bases between them. Germline loops: CDR1 MNHEY, CDR2 SVGEGT. This chain's CDR3 is CASSSAGRSSTDTQYF. CDR3 bases: TGTGCCAGCAGTTCGGCAGGGCGCTCTAGCACAGATACGCAGTATTTT.

J is TRBJ1-1 and V is TRBV15, with a weak D call TRBD1 (5 bases). The CDR3 length is 14 residues. The germline V gene has CDR1 LNHNV and CDR2 YYDKDF (reference sequence). Trimming left V 8 bases short and J 3 bases short, with 16 bases between. The CDR3 coding sequence is TGTGCCACCTCAACGGGCCCGGGGGACACTGAAGCTTTCTTT. Its protein is CATSTGPGDTEAFF.

In its sample, this clone was seen once. The chain combines TRBV21-1 with TRBJ2-3; TRBD2 reflects the table's D call only, with no check against the DNA. TRBV21-1 is a pseudogene segment. This CDR3 is 17 amino acids long. CDR3 bases: TGTGCCAGCAGCATCCCATACTACACGGAGGTCGCAGATACGCAGTATTTT. This encodes CASSIPYYTEVADTQYF.